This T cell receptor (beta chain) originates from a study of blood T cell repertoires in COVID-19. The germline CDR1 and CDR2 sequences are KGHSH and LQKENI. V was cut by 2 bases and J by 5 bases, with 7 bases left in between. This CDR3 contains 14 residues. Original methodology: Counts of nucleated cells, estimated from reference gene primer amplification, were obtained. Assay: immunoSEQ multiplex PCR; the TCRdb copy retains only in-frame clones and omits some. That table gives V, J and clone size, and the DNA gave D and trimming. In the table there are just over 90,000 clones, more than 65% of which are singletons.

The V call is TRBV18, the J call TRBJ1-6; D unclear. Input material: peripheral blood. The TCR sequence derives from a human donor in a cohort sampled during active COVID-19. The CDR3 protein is CASSPNQDNSPLHF. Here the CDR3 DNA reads TGTGCCAGCTCACCAAATCAGGATAATTCACCCCTCCACTTT.